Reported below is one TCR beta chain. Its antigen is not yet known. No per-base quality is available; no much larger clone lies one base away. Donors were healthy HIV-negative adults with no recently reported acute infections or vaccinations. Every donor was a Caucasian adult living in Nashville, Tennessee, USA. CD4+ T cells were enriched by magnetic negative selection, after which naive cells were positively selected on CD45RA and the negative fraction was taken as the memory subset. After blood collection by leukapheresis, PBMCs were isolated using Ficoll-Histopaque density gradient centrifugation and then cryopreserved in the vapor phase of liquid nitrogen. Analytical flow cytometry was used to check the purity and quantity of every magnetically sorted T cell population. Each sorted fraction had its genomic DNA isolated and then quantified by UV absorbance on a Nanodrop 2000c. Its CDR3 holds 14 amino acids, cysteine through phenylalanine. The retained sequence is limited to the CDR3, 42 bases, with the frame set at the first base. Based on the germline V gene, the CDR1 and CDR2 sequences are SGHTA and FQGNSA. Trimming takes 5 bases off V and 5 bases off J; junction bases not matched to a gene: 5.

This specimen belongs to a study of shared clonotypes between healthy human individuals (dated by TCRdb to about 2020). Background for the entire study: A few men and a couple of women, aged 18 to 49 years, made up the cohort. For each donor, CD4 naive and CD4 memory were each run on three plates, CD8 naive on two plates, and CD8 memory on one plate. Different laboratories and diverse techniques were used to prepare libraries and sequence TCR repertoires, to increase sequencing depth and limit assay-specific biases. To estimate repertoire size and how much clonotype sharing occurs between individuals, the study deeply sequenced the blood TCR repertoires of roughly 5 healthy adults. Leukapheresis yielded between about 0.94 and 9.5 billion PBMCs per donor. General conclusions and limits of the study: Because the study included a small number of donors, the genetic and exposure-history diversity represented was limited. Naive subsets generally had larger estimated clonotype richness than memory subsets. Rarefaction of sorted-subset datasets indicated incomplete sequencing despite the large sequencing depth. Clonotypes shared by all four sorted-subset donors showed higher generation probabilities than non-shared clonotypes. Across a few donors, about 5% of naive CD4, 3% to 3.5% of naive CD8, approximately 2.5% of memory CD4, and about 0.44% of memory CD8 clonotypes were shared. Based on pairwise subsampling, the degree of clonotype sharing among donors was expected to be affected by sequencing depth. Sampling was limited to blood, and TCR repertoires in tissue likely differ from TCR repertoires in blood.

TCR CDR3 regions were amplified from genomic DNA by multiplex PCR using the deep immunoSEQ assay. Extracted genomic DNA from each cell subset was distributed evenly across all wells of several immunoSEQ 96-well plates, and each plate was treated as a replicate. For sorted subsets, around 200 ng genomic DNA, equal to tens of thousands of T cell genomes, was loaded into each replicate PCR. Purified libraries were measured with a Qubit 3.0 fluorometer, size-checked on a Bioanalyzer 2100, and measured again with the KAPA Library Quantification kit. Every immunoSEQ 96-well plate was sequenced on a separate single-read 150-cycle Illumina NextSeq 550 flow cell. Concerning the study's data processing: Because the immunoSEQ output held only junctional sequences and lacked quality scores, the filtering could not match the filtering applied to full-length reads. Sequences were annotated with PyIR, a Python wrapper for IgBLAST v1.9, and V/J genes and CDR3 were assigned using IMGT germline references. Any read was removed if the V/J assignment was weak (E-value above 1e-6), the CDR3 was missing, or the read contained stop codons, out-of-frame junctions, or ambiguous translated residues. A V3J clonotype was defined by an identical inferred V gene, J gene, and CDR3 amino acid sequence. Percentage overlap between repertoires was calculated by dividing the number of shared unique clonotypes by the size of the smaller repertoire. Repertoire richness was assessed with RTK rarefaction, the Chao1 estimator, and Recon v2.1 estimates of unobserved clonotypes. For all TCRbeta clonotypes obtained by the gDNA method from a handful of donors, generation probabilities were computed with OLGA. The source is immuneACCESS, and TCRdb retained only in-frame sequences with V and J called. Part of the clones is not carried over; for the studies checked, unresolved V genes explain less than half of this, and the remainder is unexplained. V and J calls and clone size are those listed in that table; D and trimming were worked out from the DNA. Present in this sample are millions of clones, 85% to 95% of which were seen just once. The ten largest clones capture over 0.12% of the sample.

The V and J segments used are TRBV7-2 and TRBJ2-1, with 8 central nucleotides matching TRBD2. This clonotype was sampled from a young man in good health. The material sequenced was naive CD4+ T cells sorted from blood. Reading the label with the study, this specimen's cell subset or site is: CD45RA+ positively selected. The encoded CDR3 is CASSPGGANNEQFF. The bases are TGTGCCAGCAGCCCCGGGGGGGCCAACAATGAGCAGTTCTTC.